The entry that follows covers one TCR beta chain sequence. Original methodology: Amplifying reference gene primers gave estimates of nucleated cell counts. The method was immunoSEQ multiplex PCR; TCRdb's version includes in-frame clones alone and lacks a portion of them. That table gives V, J and clone size, and the DNA gave D and trimming. The profile shows 100,000 to 120,000 clones, about 80% of them singletons. The CDR3 covers 16 residues. V was pared by 5 bases and J by 6 bases, with 9 bases of the junction left unmatched. CDR1 and CDR2 (germline): SGHVS, FNYEAQ. The data were obtained in a study of blood T cell repertoires in COVID-19. For the study at large: Specimens from acute and convalescent COVID-19 originated in the United States, Italy and Spain. T cells, B-cell-depleted T cells, or PBMCs provided the cDNA or gDNA that served as material.

The chain joins TRBV7-6 to TRBJ2-2, with 10 bases that match TRBD2. What was sequenced was peripheral blood. This clonotype was sampled from a woman aged 65 to 85 with acute or convalescent COVID-19. The CDR3 sequence: CASSPIGLAGAGELFF. DNA of the CDR3: TGTGCCAGCAGCCCTATTGGGCTAGCGGGGGCCGGGGAGCTGTTTTTT.